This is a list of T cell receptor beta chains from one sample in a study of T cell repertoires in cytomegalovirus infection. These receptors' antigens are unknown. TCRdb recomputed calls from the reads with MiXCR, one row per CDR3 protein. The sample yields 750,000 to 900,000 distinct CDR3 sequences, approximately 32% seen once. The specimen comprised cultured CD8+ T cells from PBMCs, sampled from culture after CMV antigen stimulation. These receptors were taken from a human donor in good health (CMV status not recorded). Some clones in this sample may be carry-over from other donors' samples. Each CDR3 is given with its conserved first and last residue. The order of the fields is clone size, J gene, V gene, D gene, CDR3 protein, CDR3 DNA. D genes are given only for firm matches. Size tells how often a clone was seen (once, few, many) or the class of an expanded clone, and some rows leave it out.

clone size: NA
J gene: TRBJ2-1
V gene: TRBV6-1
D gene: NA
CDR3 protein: CASSPGGPLGNEQFF
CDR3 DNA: TGTGCCAGCAGCCCAGGGGGGCCTCTAGGGAATGAGCAGTTCTTC

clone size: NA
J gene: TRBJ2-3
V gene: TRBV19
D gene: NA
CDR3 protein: CASSIQDRGTDTQYF
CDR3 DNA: TGTGCCAGTAGTATTCAGGACAGAGGCACAGATACGCAGTATTTT

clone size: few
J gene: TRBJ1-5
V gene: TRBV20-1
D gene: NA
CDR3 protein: CSAPRQDGGNQPQHF
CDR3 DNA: TGCAGTGCCCCTCGACAGGATGGGGGCAATCAGCCCCAGCATTTT

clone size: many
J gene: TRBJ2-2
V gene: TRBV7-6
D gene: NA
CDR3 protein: CASSLDPRGPNSNTGELFF
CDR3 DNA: TGTGCCAGCAGCTTAGATCCTCGGGGGCCCAACTCGAACACCGGGGAGCTGTTTTTT

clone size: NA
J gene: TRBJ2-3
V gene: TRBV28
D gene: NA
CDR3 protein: CASSQREGGETDTQYF
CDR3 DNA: TGTGCCAGCAGCCAAAGAGAAGGGGGTGAGACAGATACGCAGTATTTT

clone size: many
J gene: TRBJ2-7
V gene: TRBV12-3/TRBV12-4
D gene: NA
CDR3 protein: CASSPTGTYEQYF
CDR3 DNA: TGTGCCAGCAGCCCCACCGGGACTTACGAGCAGTACTTC

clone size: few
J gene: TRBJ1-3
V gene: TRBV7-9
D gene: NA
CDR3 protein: CASSRRGTGNTIYF
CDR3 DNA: TGTGCCAGCAGCCGACGAGGGACTGGAAACACCATATATTTT

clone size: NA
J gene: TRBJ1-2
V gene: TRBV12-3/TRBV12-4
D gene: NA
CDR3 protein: CASSQWGAGGYTF
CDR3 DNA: TGTGCCAGCAGTCAATGGGGGGCGGGAGGCTACACCTTC

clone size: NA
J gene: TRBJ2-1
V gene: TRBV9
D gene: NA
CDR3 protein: CASSVAGRNNEQFF
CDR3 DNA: TGTGCCAGCAGCGTAGCAGGGAGGAACAATGAGCAGTTCTTC

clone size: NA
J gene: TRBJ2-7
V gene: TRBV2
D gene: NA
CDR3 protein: CASSGGQPYEQYF
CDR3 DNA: TGTGCCAGCAGTGGTGGCCAACCATACGAGCAGTACTTC

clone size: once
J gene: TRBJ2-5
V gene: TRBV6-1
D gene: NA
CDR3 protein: CASSEAFAGPGQETQYF
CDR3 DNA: TGTGCCAGCAGTGAAGCGTTCGCGGGACCCGGTCAAGAGACCCAGTACTTC

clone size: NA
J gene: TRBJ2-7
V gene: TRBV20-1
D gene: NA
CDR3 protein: CSAGVDKLFAYEQYF
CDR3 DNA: TGCAGTGCTGGGGTGGACAAACTCTTTGCCTACGAGCAGTACTTC

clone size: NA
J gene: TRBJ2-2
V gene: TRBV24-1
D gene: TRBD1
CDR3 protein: CATSGRDRGQTGELFF
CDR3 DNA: TGTGCCACCTCCGGCCGGGACAGGGGGCAAACCGGGGAGCTGTTTTTT

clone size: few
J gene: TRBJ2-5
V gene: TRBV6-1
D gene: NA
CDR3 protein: CASSGPSRGFQETQYF
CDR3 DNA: TGTGCCAGCAGTGGGCCTTCGAGGGGATTCCAAGAGACCCAGTACTTC

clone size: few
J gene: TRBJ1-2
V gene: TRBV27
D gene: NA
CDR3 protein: CASSPMGGLGYGYTF
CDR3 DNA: TGTGCCAGCAGTCCAATGGGCGGTTTAGGCTATGGCTACACCTTC

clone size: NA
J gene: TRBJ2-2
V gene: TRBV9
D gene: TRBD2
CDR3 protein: CASSPRSGGTANTGELFF
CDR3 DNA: TGTGCCAGCAGCCCTCGTAGCGGGGGGACCGCAAACACCGGGGAGCTGTTTTTT

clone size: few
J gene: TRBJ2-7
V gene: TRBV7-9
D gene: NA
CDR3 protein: CASSRDGSYEQYF
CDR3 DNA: TGTGCCAGCAGCCGGGACGGCTCCTACGAGCAGTACTTC

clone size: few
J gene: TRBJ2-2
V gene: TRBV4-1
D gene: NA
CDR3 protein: CASSRHSNTGELFF
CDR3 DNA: TGCGCCAGCAGCCGCCATTCGAACACCGGGGAGCTGTTTTTT

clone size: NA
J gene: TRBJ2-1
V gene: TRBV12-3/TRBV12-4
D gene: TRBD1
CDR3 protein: CASRRRDSRNEQFF
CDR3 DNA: TGTGCCAGCAGGAGAAGGGACAGTCGAAATGAGCAGTTCTTC

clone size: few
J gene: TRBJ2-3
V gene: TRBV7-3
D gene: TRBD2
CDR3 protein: CASSLDPRTSGGRTDTQYF
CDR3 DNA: TGTGCCAGCAGCTTAGACCCAAGGACTAGCGGGGGTCGCACAGATACGCAGTATTTT

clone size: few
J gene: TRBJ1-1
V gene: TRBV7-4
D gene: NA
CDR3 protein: CASSLVVKGNTEAFF
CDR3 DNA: TGTGCCAGCAGCTTGGTAGTTAAGGGGAACACTGAAGCTTTCTTT

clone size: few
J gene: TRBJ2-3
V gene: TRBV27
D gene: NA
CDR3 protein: CASSSLPSTDTQYF
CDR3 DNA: TGTGCCAGCAGTTCCCTACCTAGCACAGATACGCAGTATTTT

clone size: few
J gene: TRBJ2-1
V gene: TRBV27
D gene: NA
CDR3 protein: CASTLLGGAQNEQFF
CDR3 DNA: TGTGCCAGCACCCTCTTGGGGGGGGCGCAGAATGAGCAGTTCTTC

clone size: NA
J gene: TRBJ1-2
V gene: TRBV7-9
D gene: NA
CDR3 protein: CASSLDPDDGYTF
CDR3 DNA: TGTGCCAGCAGCTTAGATCCGGACGATGGCTACACCTTC

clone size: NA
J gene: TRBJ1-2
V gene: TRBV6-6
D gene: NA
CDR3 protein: CASHSGNYGYTF
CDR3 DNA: TGTGCCAGCCATTCGGGGAACTATGGCTACACCTTC

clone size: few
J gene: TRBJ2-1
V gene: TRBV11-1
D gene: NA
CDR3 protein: CASSLRDIDNEQFF
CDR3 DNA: TGTGCCAGCAGCTTGAGAGATATCGACAATGAGCAGTTCTTC

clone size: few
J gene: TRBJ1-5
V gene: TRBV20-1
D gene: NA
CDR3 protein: CSARDREGDGNQPQHF
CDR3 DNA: TGCAGTGCTAGAGATCGTGAAGGGGATGGCAATCAGCCCCAGCATTTT

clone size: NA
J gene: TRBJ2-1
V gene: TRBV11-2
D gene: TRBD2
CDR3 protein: CASSFPGRGSYNEQFF
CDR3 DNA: TGTGCCAGCAGCTTCCCCGGGAGGGGCTCCTACAATGAGCAGTTCTTC

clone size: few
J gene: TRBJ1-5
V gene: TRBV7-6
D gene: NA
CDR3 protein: CASSPYRSPQPQHF
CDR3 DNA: TGTGCCAGCAGCCCATACAGAAGTCCTCAGCCCCAGCATTTT

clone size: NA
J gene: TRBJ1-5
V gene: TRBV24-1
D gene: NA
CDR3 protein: CATSDYRDSNQPQHF
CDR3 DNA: TGTGCCACCAGTGACTACAGGGATAGCAATCAGCCCCAGCATTTT

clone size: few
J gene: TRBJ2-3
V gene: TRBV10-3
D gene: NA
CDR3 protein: CAISRTDSTDTQYF
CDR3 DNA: TGTGCCATCAGTCGGACGGATTCCACAGATACGCAGTATTTT

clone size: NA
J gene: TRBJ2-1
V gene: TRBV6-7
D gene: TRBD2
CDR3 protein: CASSYARLAGGHGNEQFF
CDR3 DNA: TGTGCCAGCAGTTACGCCAGACTAGCGGGGGGGCATGGTAATGAGCAGTTCTTC

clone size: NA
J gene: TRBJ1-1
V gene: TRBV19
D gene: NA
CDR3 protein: CASRRQGRAFF
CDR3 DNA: TGTGCCAGTAGACGTCAGGGGAGGGCTTTCTTT

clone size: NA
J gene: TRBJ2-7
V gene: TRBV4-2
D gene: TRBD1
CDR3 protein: CASSQGSEDRVDYEQYF
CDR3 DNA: TGTGCCAGCAGCCAAGGTTCGGAGGACAGGGTGGACTACGAGCAGTACTTC

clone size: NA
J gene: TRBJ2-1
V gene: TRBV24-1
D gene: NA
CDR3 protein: CATAARDNEQFF
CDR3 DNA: TGTGCCACCGCCGCGAGAGACAATGAGCAGTTCTTC

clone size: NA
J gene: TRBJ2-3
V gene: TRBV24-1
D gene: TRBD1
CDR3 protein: CATSASTSDRGQADTQYF
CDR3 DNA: TGTGCCACCAGTGCCTCCACCTCGGACAGGGGGCAGGCGGATACGCAGTATTTT

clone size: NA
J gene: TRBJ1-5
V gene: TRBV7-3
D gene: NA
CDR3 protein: CASSSTGDQPQHF
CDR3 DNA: TGTGCCAGCAGCTCAACGGGGGATCAGCCCCAGCATTTT

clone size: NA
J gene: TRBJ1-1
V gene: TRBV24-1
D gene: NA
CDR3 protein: CATSGRGTEAFF
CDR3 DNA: TGTGCCACCAGCGGGAGGGGGACTGAAGCTTTCTTT

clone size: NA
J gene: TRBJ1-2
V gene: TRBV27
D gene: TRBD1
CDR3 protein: CASSSLRTGAPRGYTF
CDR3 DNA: TGTGCCAGCAGTTCCCTTAGAACAGGGGCCCCCAGAGGCTACACCTTC

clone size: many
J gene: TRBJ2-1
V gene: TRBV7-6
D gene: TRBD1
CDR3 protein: CASSLKDRENEQFF
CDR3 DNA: TGTGCCAGCAGCTTAAAAGACAGGGAGAATGAGCAGTTCTTC

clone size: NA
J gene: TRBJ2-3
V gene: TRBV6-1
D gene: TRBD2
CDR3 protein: CASSEWTGGPGTDTQYF
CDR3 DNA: TGTGCCAGCAGTGAATGGACGGGGGGGCCGGGCACAGATACGCAGTATTTT